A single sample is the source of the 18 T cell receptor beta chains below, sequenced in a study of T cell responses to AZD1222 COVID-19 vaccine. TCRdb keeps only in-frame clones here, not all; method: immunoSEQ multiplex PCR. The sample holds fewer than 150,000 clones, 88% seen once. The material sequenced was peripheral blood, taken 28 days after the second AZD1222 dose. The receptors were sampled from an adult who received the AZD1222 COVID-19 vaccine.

The CDR3 protein is CASSRQENTEAFF. In nucleotides, the CDR3 is TGTGCCTCAAGCCGGCAGGAGAACACTGAAGCTTTCTTT. The V call is TRBV12-3 or TRBV12-4, the J call TRBJ1-1; no definite D call. Between the trimmed V and J ends, which lost 11 bases and 1 base, there was a span of 14 bases. The CDR3 is 13 residues long.

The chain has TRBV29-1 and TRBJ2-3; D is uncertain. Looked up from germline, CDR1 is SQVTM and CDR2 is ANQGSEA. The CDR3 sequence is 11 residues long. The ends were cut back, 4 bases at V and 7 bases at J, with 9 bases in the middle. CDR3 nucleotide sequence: TGCAGCGTTGCTGAGCAATATACGCAGTATTTT. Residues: CSVAEQYTQYF.

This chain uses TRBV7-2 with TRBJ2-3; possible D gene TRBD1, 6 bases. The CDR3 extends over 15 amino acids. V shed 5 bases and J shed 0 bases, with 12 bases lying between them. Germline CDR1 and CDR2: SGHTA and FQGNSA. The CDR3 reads CASSVPGASTDTQYF. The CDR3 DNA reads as TGTGCCAGCAGCGTGCCAGGGGCTAGCACAGATACGCAGTATTTT.

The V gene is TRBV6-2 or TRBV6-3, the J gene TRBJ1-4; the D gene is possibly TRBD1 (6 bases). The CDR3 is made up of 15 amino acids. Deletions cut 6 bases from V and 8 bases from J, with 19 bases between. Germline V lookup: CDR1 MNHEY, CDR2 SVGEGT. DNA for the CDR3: TGTGCCAGCAGCCACGGTCAGGGGTTCTCCGAAAAACTGTTTTTT. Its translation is CASSHGQGFSEKLFF.

The CDR3 loop is CASSIATGYNEQFF. The CDR3 DNA is TGTGCCAGTAGTATAGCTACAGGCTACAATGAGCAGTTCTTC. The chain recombines TRBV19 with TRBJ2-1; D possibly corresponds to TRBD1 (5 bases). The CDR3 totals 14 residues. With 1 base removed from V and 3 bases from J, the gap between germline ends came to 7 bases. CDR1 and CDR2 (germline): LNHDA, SQIVND (reference sequence).

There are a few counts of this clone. Written as DNA, the CDR3 is TGTGCCAGCAGCTTCTCCCTCCCCAGCGGGCGTGGGGCCCAGTACTTC. Its translation is CASSFSLPSGRGAQYF. The rearrangement uses TRBV7-8 and TRBJ2-5, with TRBD2 as a possible D gene (6 bases). V was trimmed by 3 bases and J by 9 bases, leaving 23 bases between them. Germline lookup yields CDR1 SGHVS and CDR2 FQNEAQ. The CDR3 has 16 residues.

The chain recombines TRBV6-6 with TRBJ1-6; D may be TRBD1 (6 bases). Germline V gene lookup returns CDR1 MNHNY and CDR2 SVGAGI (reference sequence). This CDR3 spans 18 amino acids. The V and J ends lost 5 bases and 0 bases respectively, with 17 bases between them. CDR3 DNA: TGTGCCAGCAGTCATACGGGGGGGGCTAGCTCCTATAATTCACCCCTCCACTTT. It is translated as CASSHTGGASSYNSPLHF.

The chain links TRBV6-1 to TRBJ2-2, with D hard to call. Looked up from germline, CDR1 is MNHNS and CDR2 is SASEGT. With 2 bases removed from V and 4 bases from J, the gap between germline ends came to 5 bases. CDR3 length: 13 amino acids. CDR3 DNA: TGTGCCAGCAGTGAAATAGGCACCGGGGAGCTGTTTTTT. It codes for CASSEIGTGELFF.

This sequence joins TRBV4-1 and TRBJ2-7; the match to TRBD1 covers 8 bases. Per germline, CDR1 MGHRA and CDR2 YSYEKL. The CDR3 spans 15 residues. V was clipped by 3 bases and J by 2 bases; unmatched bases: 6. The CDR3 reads CASSQIGQGAYEQYF. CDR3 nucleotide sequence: TGCGCCAGCAGCCAGATAGGACAGGGCGCCTACGAGCAGTACTTC.

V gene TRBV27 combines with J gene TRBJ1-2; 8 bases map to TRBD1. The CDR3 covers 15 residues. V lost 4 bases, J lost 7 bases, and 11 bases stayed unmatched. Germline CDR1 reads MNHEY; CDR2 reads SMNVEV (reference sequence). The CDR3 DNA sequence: TGTGCCAGCAGTTCGACAGGGGCAGGGGAGAGTGGCTACACCTTC. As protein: CASSSTGAGESGYTF.

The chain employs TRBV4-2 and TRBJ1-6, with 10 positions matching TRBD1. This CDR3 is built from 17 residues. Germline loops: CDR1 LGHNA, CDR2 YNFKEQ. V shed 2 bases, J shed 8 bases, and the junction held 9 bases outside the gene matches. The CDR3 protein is CASSQISTGGMDSPLHF. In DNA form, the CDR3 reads TGTGCCAGCAGCCAAATCTCGACAGGGGGCATGGATTCACCCCTCCACTTT.

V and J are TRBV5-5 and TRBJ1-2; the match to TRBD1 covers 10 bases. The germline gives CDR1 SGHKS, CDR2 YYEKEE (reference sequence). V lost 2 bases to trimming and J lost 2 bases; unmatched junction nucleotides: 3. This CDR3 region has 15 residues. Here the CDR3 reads CASSLGTGANYGYTF. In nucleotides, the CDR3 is TGTGCCAGCAGCTTAGGGACAGGGGCGAACTATGGCTACACCTTC. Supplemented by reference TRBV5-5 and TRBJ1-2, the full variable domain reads DAGVTQSPTHLIKTRGQQVTLRCSPISGHKSVSWYQQVLGQGPQFIFQYYEKEERGRGNFPDRFSARQFPNYSSELNVNALLLGDSALYLCASSLGTGANYGYTFGSGTRLTVV.

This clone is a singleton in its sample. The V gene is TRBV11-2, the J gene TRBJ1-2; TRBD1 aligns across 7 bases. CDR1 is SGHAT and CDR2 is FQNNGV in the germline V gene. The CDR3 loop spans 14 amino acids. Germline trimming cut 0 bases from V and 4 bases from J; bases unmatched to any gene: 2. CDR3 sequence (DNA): TGTGCCAGCAGCTTAGATAACAGGGGCTATGGCTACACCTTC. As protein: CASSLDNRGYGYTF.

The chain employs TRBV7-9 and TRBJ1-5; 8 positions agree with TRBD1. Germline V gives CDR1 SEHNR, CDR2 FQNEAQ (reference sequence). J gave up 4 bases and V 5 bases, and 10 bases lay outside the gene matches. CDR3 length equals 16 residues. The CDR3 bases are TGTGCCAGCAGCCCGGACAGGGAAAGGGGGAATCAGCCCCAGCATTTT. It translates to CASSPDRERGNQPQHF.

The CDR3 sequence: CASSWTSESSYEQYF. The CDR3 coding sequence is TGTGCCAGCAGTTGGACTAGCGAAAGCTCCTACGAGCAGTACTTC. This chain connects TRBV5-5 to TRBJ2-7; 9 bases line up with TRBD2. The CDR3 totals 15 residues. Germline CDR1 is SGHKS and CDR2 is YYEKEE (reference sequence). Losses at the gene ends were 5 bases for V and 0 bases for J; bases not matched to a gene: 6.

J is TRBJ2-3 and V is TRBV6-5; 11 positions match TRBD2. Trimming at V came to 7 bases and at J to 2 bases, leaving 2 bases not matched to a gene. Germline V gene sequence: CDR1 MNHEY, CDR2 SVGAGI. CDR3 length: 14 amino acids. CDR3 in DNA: TGTGCCAGCACTAGCGGGGGGAACACAGATACGCAGTATTTT. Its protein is CASTSGGNTDTQYF.

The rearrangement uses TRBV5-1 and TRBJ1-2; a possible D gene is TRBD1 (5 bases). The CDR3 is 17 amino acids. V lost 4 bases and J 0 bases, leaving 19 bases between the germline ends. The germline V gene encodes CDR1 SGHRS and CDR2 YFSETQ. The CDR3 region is CASSLSPGDRSNYGYTF. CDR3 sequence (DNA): TGCGCCAGCAGCCTATCCCCAGGAGACAGATCTAACTATGGCTACACCTTC.

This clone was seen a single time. The CDR3 is CAWSGSDTQYF. Written as DNA, the CDR3 is TGTGCCTGGAGTGGTTCAGATACGCAGTATTTT. The rearrangement links TRBV30 to TRBJ2-3; D unresolved. The CDR3 is made up of 11 amino acids. The germline V and J ends were trimmed by 1 base and 4 bases, with 3 bases remaining between them. Germline CDR1 and CDR2: GTSNPN and SVGIG (reference sequence).